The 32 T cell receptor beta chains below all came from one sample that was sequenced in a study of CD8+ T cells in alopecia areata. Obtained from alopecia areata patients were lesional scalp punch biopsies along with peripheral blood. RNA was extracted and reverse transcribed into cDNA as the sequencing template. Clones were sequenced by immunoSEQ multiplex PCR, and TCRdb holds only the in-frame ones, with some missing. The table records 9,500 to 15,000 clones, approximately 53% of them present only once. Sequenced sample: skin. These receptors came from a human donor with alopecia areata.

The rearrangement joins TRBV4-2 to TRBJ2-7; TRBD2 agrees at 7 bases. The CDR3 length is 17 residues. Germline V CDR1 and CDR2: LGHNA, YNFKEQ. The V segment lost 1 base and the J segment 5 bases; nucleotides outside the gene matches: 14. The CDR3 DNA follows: TGTGCCAGCAGCCAAGTAGCGGCGGGGGTTCGAGGGGACGAGCAGTACTTC. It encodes CASSQVAAGVRGDEQYF.

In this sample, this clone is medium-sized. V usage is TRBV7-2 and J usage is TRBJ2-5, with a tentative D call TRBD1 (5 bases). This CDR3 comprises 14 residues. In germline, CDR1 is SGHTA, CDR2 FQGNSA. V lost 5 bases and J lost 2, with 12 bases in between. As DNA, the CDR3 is TGTGCCAGCAGCCACACACGACAGCAAGAGACCCAGTACTTC. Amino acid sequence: CASSHTRQQETQYF.

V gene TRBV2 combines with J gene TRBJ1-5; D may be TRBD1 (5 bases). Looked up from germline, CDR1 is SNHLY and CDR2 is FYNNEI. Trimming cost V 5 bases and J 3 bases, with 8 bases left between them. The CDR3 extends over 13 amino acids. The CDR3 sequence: CASSWTLNQPQHF. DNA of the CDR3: TGTGCCAGCAGTTGGACACTCAATCAGCCCCAGCATTTT.

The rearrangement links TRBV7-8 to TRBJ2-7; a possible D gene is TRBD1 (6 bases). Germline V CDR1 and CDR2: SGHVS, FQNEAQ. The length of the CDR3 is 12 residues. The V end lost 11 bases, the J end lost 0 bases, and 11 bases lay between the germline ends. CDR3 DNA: TGTGCCGTGGGGGCCAGCTCCTACGAGCAGTACTTC. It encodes CAVGASSYEQYF.

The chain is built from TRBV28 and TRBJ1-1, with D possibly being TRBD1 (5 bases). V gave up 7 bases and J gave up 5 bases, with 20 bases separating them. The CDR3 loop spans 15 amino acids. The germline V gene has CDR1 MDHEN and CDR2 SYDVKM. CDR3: CASTRPQGSRTEAFF. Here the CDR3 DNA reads TGTGCCAGCACTAGACCGCAGGGCTCGAGAACTGAAGCTTTCTTT.

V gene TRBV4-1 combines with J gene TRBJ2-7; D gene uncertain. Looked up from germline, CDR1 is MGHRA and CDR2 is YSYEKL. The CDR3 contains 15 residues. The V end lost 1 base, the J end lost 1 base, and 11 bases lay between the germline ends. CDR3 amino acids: CASSQAEVLSYEQYF. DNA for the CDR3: TGCGCCAGCAGCCAAGCTGAAGTATTATCCTACGAGCAGTACTTC.

CDR3 DNA: TGTGCCAGCATATACTCCGGGGGGAACACCGGGGAGCTGTTTTTT. Its translation is CASIYSGGNTGELFF. The V and J genes are TRBV28 and TRBJ2-2; weak D call: TRBD2 (6 bases). Germline CDR1 MDHEN, CDR2 SYDVKM. The CDR3 is 15 amino acids. Trimming removed 7 bases at V and 1 base at J, with 13 bases between.

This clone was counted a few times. CDR3 coding DNA: TGTGCCAGCAGCTTAGCTTCGCAGCAGATTACAGATACGCAGTATTTT. It translates to CASSLASQQITDTQYF. The chain links TRBV7-2 to TRBJ2-3; no clear D gene. Germline CDR1 and CDR2: SGHTA and FQGNSA. The CDR3 extends over 16 amino acids. Trimming left V 0 bases short and J 3 bases short, with 13 bases between.

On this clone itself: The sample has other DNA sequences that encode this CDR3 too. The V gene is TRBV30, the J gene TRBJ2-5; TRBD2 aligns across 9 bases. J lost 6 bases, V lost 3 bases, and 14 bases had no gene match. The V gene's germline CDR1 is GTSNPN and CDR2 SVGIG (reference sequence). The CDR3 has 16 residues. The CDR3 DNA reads TGTGCCTGGAGCGTACAGAGCGGGGGGCCGGGTCAGACCCAGTACTTC. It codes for CAWSVQSGGPGQTQYF.

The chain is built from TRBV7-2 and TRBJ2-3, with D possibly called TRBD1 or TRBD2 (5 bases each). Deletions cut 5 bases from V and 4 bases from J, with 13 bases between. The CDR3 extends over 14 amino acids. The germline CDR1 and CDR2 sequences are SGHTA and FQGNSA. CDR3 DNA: TGTGCCAGCAGCCGGGACCCCCCCCCAGATACGCAGTATTTT. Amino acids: CASSRDPPPDTQYF.

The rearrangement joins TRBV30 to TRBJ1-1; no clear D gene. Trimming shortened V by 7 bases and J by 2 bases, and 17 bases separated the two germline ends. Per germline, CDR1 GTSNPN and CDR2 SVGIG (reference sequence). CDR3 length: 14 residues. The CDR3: CASTHKLVNTEAFF. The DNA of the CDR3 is TGTGCCTCCACACACAAACTAGTAAACACTGAAGCTTTCTTT.

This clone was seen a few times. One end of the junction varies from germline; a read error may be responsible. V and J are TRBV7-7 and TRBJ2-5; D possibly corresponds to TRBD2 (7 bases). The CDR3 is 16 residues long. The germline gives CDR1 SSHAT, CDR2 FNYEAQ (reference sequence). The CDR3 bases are TGTGCTAGCAGCCGCGGGGGCGGATCATACCAAGAGACCCAGTACTTC. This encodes CASSRGGGSYQETQYF.

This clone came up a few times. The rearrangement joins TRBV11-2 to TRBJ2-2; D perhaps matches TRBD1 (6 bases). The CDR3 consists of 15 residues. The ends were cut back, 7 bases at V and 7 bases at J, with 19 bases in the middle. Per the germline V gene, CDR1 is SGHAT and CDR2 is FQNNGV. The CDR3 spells CASTVLGQGSGELFF. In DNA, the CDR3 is TGTGCCAGCACCGTGCTCGGGCAGGGGAGCGGGGAGCTGTTTTTT.

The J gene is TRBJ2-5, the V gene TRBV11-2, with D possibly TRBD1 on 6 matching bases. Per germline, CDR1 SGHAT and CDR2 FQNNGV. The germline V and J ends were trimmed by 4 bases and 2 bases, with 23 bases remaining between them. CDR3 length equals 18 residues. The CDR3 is CASSSPTGSVWQQETQYF. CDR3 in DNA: TGTGCCAGCAGCTCACCTACAGGGTCGGTCTGGCAACAAGAGACCCAGTACTTC.

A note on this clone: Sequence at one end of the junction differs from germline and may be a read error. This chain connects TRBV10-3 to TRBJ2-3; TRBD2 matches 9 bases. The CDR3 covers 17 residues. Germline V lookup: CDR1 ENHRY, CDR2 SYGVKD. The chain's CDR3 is CASSYPRLAASTDTQYF. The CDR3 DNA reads TGTGCCAGCAGTTATCCGAGACTAGCGGCTAGCACAGATACGCAGTATTTT.

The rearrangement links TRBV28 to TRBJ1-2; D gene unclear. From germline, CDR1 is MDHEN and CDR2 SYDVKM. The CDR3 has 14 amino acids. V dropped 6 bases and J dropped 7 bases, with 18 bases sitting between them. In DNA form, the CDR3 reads TGTGCCAGCAGAACAAGAATCGTTCACCCTGGCTACACCTTC. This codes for CASRTRIVHPGYTF.

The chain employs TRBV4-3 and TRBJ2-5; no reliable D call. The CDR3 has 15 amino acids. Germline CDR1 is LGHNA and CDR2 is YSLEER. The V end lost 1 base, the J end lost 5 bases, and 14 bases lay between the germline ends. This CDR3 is CASSQATVQGETQYF. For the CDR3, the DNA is TGCGCCAGCAGCCAAGCTACGGTACAAGGCGAGACCCAGTACTTC.

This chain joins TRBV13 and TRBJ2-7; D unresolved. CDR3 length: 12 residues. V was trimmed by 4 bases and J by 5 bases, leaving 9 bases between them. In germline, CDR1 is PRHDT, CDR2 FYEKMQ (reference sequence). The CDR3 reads CASSSTSHEQYF. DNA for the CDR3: TGTGCCAGCAGCTCTACTTCCCACGAGCAGTACTTC.

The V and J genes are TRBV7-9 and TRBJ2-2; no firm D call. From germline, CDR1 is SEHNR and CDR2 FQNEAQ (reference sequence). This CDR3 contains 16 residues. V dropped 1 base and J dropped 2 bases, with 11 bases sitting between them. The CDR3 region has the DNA TGTGCCAGCAGCTTAGGGACCCTAGGAAACACCGGGGAGCTGTTTTTT. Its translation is CASSLGTLGNTGELFF.

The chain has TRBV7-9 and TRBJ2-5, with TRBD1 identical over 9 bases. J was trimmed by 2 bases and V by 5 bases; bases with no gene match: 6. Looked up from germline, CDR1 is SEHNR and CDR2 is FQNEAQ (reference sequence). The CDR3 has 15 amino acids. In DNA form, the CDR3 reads TGTGCCAGCAGCCTGGGGACAGGGTTTCAAGAGACCCAGTACTTC. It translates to CASSLGTGFQETQYF. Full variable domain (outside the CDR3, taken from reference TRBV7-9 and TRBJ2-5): DTGVSQNPRHKITKRGQNVTFRCDPISEHNRLYWYRQTLGQGPEFLTYFQNEAQLEKSRLLSDRFSAERPKGSFSTLEIQRTEQGDSAMYLCASSLGTGFQETQYFGPGTRLLVL.

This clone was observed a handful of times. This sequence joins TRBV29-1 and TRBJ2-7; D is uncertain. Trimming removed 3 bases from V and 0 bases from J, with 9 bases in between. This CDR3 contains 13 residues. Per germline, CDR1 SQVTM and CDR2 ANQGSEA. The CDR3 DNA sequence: TGCAGCGTTGAGGACGGGTACTCCTACGAGCAGTACTTC. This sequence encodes CSVEDGYSYEQYF.

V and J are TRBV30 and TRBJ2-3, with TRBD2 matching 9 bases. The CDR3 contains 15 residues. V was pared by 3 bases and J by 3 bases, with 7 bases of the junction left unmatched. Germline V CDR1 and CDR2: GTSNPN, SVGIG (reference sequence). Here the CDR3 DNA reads TGTGCCTGGAGGTTACTGGCGGGGGGGACAGATACGCAGTATTTT. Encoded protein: CAWRLLAGGTDTQYF.

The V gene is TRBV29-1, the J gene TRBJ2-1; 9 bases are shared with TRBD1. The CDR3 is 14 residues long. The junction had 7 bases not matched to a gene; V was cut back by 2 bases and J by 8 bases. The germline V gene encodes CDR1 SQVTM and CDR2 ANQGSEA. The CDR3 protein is CSVELGQGSDEQFF. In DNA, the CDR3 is TGCAGCGTTGAACTGGGACAGGGCTCGGATGAGCAGTTCTTC.

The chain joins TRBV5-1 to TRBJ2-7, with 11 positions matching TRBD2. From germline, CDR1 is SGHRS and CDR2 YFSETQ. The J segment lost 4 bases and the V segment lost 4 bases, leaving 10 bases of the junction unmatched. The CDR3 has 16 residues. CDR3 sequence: CASSRDSTSGTYEQYF. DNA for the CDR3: TGCGCCAGCAGCAGAGATTCGACTAGCGGGACATACGAGCAGTACTTC.

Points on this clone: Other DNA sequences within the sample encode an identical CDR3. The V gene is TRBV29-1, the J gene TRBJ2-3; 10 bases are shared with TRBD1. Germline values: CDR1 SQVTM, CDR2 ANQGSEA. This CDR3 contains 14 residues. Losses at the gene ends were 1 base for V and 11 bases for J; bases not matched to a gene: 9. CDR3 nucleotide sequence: TGCAGCGTTGAAGTGACAGGGGGCTGGGGGGGGCAGTATTTT. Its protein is CSVEVTGGWGGQYF.

The CDR3 loop is CASSPPNRLAGETQYF. CDR3 DNA: TGTGCCAGCTCACCACCGAACCGTCTAGCGGGTGAGACCCAGTACTTC. The chain links TRBV18 to TRBJ2-5; 8 nucleotides line up with TRBD2. The CDR3 totals 16 residues. V gave up 0 bases and J gave up 5 bases; unmatched junction bases: 8. Looked up from germline, CDR1 is KGHSH and CDR2 is LQKENI.

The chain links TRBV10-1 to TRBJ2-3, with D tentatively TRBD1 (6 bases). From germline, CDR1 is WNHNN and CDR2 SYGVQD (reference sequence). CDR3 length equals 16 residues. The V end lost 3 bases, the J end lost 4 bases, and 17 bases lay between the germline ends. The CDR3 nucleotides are TGCGCCAGCAGTGAAACTGGGGGCTTGGTTGCAGATACGCAGTATTTT. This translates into CASSETGGLVADTQYF.

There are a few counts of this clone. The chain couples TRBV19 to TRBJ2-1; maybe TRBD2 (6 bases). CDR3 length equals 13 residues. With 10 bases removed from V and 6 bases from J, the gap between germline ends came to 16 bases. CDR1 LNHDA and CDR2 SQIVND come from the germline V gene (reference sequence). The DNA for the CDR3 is TGTGCCACCACTTCGACTAGTACCAATGAGCAGTTCTTC. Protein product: CATTSTSTNEQFF.

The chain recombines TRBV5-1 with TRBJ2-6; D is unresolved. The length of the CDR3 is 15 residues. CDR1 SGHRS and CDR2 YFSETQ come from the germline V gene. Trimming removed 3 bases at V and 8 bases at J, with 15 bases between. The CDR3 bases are TGCGCCAGCAGCTCCGGTCCTGTCGGGTCCAACGTCCTGACTTTC. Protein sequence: CASSSGPVGSNVLTF.

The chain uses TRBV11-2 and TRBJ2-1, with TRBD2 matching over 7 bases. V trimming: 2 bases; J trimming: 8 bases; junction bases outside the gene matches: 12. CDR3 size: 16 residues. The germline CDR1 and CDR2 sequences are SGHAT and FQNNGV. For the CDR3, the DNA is TGTGCCAGCAGCTTACTGATGGCGGGAGCTCGGGATGAGCAGTTCTTC. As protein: CASSLLMAGARDEQFF.

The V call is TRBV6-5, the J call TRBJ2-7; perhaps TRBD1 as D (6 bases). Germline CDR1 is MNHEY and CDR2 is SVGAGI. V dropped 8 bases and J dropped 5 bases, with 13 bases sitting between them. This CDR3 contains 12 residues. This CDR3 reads CASSKGVNEQYF. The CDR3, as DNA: TGTGCCAGCTCGAAGGGGGTCAACGAGCAGTACTTC.

The CDR3 nucleotides read TGTGCCAGCAGCGTAGTAGCGGGGGGTCTAAGCTCCTACAATGAGCAGTTCTTC. Protein: CASSVVAGGLSSYNEQFF. J is TRBJ2-1 and V is TRBV9; 10 bases fit TRBD2. The CDR3 totals 18 residues. From germline, CDR1 is SGDLS and CDR2 YYNGEE. After removal of 0 bases from V and 0 bases from J, the junction contained 6 bases not matched to a gene. Together with reference TRBV9 and TRBJ2-1, the CDR3 gives the full variable domain: DSGVTQTPKHLITATGQRVTLRCSPRSGDLSVYWYQQSLDQGLQFLIQYYNGEERAKGNILERFSAQQFPDLHSELNLSSLELGDSALYFCASSVVAGGLSSYNEQFFGPGTRLTVL.